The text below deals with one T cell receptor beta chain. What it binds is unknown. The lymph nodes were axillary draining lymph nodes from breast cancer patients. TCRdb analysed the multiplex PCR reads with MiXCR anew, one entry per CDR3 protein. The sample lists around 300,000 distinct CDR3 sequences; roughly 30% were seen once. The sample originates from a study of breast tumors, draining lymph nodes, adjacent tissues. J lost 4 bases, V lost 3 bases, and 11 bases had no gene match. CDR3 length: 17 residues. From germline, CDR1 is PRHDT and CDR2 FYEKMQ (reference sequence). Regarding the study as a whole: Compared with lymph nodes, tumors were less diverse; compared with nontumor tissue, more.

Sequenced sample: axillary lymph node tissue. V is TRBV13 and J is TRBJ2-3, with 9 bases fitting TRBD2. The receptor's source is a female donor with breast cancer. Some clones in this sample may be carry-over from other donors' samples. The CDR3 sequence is CASSFPLAGPVPDTQYF. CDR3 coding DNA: TGTGCCAGCAGCTTTCCACTAGCGGGTCCGGTACCAGATACGCAGTATTTT.